This T cell receptor beta chain was sequenced in a study of T cell responses to AZD1222 COVID-19 vaccine. Study-wide context: Pooled together were second doses at about 4 or about 12 weeks.

The CDR3 runs to 12 residues. Germline CDR1 and CDR2: MDHEN and SYDVKM. Trimming removed 3 bases at V and 6 bases at J, with 8 bases between. As to this clone: Its specificity is not known.

Assay used: immunoSEQ multiplex PCR; TCRdb lists only in-frame clones, some missing. Here the sample spans over 110,000 clones, 80% to 95% being singletons. Study results and caveats: The donors showed a predominance of white British ancestry and of females, with possible underestimation of clonal diversity.

This TCR was recovered from an adult in good health. The sequencing used peripheral blood, collected on day 0 of AZD1222 vaccination. The chain uses TRBV28 and TRBJ1-1; the D is unclear. The CDR3 nucleotides are TGTGCCAGCAGTTTTCAAATGGCTGAAGCTTTCTTT. Translation gives CASSFQMAEAFF.